A single sample gave rise to the 3 T cell receptor beta chains below, sequenced in a study of blood T cell repertoires in COVID-19. The protocol was immunoSEQ multiplex PCR, while the TCRdb copy is restricted to in-frame clones and leaves out a portion. The top ten clones hold 6% to 7.5% of a sample with 100,000 or so clones, approximately 78% of them seen once. The sequenced sample was peripheral blood. The receptors here all came from a man in his fifties or sixties with active or convalescent COVID-19.

This chain uses TRBV3-1 (or the pseudogene TRBV3-2) with TRBJ1-2; the D is unclear. The V end lost 2 bases, the J end lost 3 bases, and 13 bases lay between the germline ends. This CDR3 has 15 residues. The germline V gene encodes CDR1 LGHDT and CDR2 YNNKEL (reference sequence). For the CDR3, the DNA is TGTGCCAGCAGCCAACTCGGGTCTCGGTACTATGGCTACACCTTC. Its protein product is CASSQLGSRYYGYTF.

This chain uses TRBV20-1 with TRBJ2-3; 7 positions match TRBD1. This CDR3 is built from 11 residues. V lost 5 bases, J lost 9 bases, and 5 bases stayed unmatched. Germline V CDR1 and CDR2: DFQATT, SNEGSKA (reference sequence). In nucleotides, the CDR3 is TGCAGTGCTTCCCGACAGGGAACGCAGTATTTT. Amino acids: CSASRQGTQYF.

V gene TRBV7-9 combines with J gene TRBJ1-2; D remains unclear. The CDR3 contains 10 residues. V lost 8 bases and J lost 5, with 6 bases in between. The germline CDR1 and CDR2 sequences are SEHNR and FQNEAQ (reference sequence). CDR3 sequence reads: CASSQYGYTF. CDR3 DNA sequence: TGTGCCAGCTCGCAGTATGGCTACACCTTC.